These 11 T cell receptor beta chains came from one sample sequenced in a study of beta chain features in type 1 diabetes. The sequenced template was cDNA made from the entire isolated RNA. Only in-frame clones appear in the TCRdb table, and some are missing; sequencing was by immunoSEQ multiplex PCR. This sample has roughly 450,000 clones, with about 10% found just once. Sequenced input: naive CD4+ T cells from blood. These receptor sequences come from a woman under 30 in good health.

This chain links TRBV7-2 with TRBJ2-5; 10 bases line up with TRBD2. After removal of 5 bases from V and 7 bases from J, the junction contained 7 bases not matched to a gene. CDR3 length: 14 amino acids. Germline-derived CDR1 and CDR2 are SGHTA and FQGNSA. The CDR3: CASSLTLAGVTQYF. The CDR3 DNA reads as TGTGCCAGCAGCCTCACTCTAGCGGGAGTGACCCAGTACTTC.

This clone has more than one count but fewer than ten. The rearrangement links TRBV5-1 to TRBJ1-2; D remains ambiguous. The ends were cut back, 0 bases at V and 8 bases at J, with 11 bases in the middle. Germline V CDR1 and CDR2: SGHRS, YFSETQ. The length of the CDR3 is 13 residues. CDR3 residues: CASSLAGRSGYTF. For the CDR3, the DNA is TGCGCCAGCAGCTTGGCCGGGAGGAGCGGCTACACCTTC.

The chain recombines TRBV19 with TRBJ2-6; D gene ambiguous. The CDR3 has 15 residues. V was trimmed by 6 bases and J by 0 bases, leaving 9 bases between them. Germline assignment: CDR1 LNHDA and CDR2 SQIVND (reference sequence). CDR3 protein: CASSPTGSGANVLTF. The CDR3 DNA reads TGTGCCAGTAGCCCGACGGGCTCTGGGGCCAACGTCCTGACTTTC.

The sample holds a few counts of this clone. V is TRBV28 and J is TRBJ1-2; D may be TRBD1 (6 bases). Per the germline V gene, CDR1 is MDHEN and CDR2 is SYDVKM. This CDR3 contains 14 residues. V was cut by 4 bases and J by 3 bases, with 12 bases left in between. CDR3 loop: CASSSGQWDYGYTF. For the CDR3, the DNA is TGTGCCAGCAGTTCTGGACAGTGGGACTATGGCTACACCTTC.

The chain links TRBV9 to TRBJ1-1, with D possibly TRBD1 on 5 matching bases. The CDR3 spans 13 residues. From germline, CDR1 is SGDLS and CDR2 YYNGEE. The V and J ends lost 3 bases and 0 bases respectively, with 6 bases between them. In DNA, the CDR3 is TGTGCCAGCAGCGAACAGGTGAACACTGAAGCTTTCTTT. This codes for CASSEQVNTEAFF.

The table lists this clone with a few counts. V usage is TRBV7-2 and J usage is TRBJ2-1; no firm D call. Germline lookup yields CDR1 SGHTA and CDR2 FQGNSA. The CDR3 length is 11 residues. The V end was cut by 6 bases, the J end by 2 bases, with 2 bases between. The CDR3 sequence is CASRTYNEQFF. CDR3 DNA: TGTGCCAGCAGGACCTACAATGAGCAGTTCTTC.

V usage is TRBV5-4 and J usage is TRBJ2-3, with TRBD2 matching over 10 bases. Germline V lookup: CDR1 SGHNT, CDR2 YYREEE (reference sequence). The length of the CDR3 is 15 residues. With 4 bases clipped from V and 3 bases from J, the junction kept 5 bases outside the gene matches. This CDR3 reads CASSRTSGRTDTQYF. CDR3 nucleotides: TGTGCCAGCAGCCGGACTAGCGGCCGTACAGATACGCAGTATTTT.

In its sample, this clone was seen a few times. The chain carries TRBV7-2 and TRBJ2-2; D gene ambiguous. Trimming took 3 bases from V and 4 from J, leaving 12 bases between them. Germline loops: CDR1 SGHTA, CDR2 FQGNSA. This CDR3 spans 15 amino acids. The CDR3, as DNA: TGTGCCAGCAGCTTCACCCGGACGGTCACCGGGGAGCTGTTTTTT. Translation: CASSFTRTVTGELFF.

This clone has a handful of counts. V gene TRBV7-2 combines with J gene TRBJ2-2; 8 bases align to TRBD2. The V and J ends lost 3 bases and 4 bases, in that order; junction bases with no gene match: 7. The CDR3 length is 16 residues. Per germline, CDR1 SGHTA and CDR2 FQGNSA. CDR3 DNA sequence: TGTGCCAGCAGCTTTATGACTAGCGTAGTCACCGGGGAGCTGTTTTTT. Its protein is CASSFMTSVVTGELFF.

There are a few counts of this clone. The V call is TRBV6-5, the J call TRBJ2-3, with 7 bases fitting TRBD2. The CDR3 loop spans 13 amino acids. Per germline, CDR1 MNHEY and CDR2 SVGAGI. The junction had 6 bases not matched to a gene; V was cut back by 4 bases and J by 8 bases. CDR3 coding DNA: TGTGCCAGCAGTTCTGGGGAGGGCGTTACGCAGTATTTT. It encodes CASSSGEGVTQYF.

This clone has just a few counts. The genes are TRBV4-3 and TRBJ2-3; D is ambiguous. CDR1 is LGHNA, CDR2 YSLEER, per germline. The CDR3 length is 13 residues. V was pared by 5 bases and J by 6 bases, with 12 bases between. The DNA for the CDR3 is TGCGCCAGCAGCTTCAGGACGCACGATACGCAGTATTTT. It is translated as CASSFRTHDTQYF.